The source of this T cell receptor beta chain is a study of T-cell memory formation after mild COVID-19. Findings of the study overall: For contracting clones, CD4+ ones sat mainly in CM and EM, CD8+ in EMRA. Some clones that responded turned up in pre-infection memory, which suggests that cross-reactive memory joined in.

Researchers used 5'RACE with constant-segment primers to make TCR alpha and TCR beta cDNA libraries that carry sample barcodes and UMIs. TCRdb re-called the 5' RACE reads with MiXCR, one entry per CDR3 protein. The sample gives about 500,000 distinct CDR3 sequences, roughly 20% of which show up once; around 13% is in the top ten. This clonotype has a handful of counts. Its antigen is still unknown. Source material: PBMCs or a T cell subset sorted from them (not recorded which). This receptor was identified in an adult woman who had mild COVID-19 (a few samples of this study predate the infection). Cell type and time point are not known.

CDR3 residues: CATSDLGTSGRAGSYNEQFF. The CDR3 DNA sequence: TGTGCCACCAGTGATTTAGGGACTAGCGGGAGGGCTGGCTCCTACAATGAGCAGTTCTTC. The rearrangement uses TRBV24-1 and TRBJ2-1; 16 bases map to TRBD2. Germline lookup yields CDR1 KGHDR and CDR2 SFDVKD. V gave up 1 base and J gave up 0 bases; unmatched junction bases: 5. CDR3 length: 20 amino acids.